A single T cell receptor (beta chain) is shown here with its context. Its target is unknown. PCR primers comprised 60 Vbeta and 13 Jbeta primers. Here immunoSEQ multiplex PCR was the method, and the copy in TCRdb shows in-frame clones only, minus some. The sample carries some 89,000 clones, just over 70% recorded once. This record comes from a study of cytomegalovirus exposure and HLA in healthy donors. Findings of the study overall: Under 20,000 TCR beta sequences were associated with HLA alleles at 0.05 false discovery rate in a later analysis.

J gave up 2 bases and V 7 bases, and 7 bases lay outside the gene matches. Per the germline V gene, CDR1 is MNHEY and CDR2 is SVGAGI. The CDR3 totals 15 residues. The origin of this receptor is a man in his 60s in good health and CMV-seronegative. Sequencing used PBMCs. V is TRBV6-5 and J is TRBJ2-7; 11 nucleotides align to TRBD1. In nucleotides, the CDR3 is TGTGCCAGCACCTACCGGGACAGGGGGACCTACGAGCAGTACTTC. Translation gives CASTYRDRGTYEQYF.